This passage covers 4 T cell receptor beta chains from one sample sequenced in a study of blood T cell repertoires in COVID-19 (TCRdb year 2020). The receptor library was made with the immunoSEQ multiplex PCR assay. TCRdb provides this immuneACCESS table in a form limited to in-frame rearrangements. Some clones are lacking; in checked studies, under half of them reflect an unresolved V gene, and why the rest are absent is not known. This sample is represented by 80,000 or so clones; roughly 86% of them were singletons. Less than 8.5% of the sample rests with the top ten. Material for sequencing was peripheral blood. All receptors come from a human donor in a cohort sampled during active COVID-19.

This clone was counted a few times. The chain joins TRBV3-1 (or the pseudogene TRBV3-2) to TRBJ2-1; 11 bases map to TRBD2. The CDR3 contains 19 residues. Germline lookup yields CDR1 LGHDT and CDR2 YNNKEL (reference sequence). The junction had 9 bases not matched to a gene; V was cut back by 0 bases and J by 2 bases. The DNA for the CDR3 is TGTGCCAGCAGCCAAGATTACCCTGCTAGCGGGGGGCCCTACAATGAGCAGTTCTTC. Residues: CASSQDYPASGGPYNEQFF.

The rearrangement joins TRBV6-6 to TRBJ2-7; 7 nucleotides match TRBD2. The V gene's germline CDR1 is MNHNY and CDR2 SVGAGI (reference sequence). There are 14 residues in the CDR3. Unmatched junction bases numbered 10, after V lost 6 bases and J lost 5 bases. The CDR3 nucleotides are TGTGCCAGCAGACTCGGGACTACGCCGAACGAGCAGTACTTC. Residues: CASRLGTTPNEQYF.

This chain joins TRBV19 and TRBJ1-2, with TRBD1 as a possible D gene (5 bases). The CDR3 length is 14 residues. Germline-derived CDR1 and CDR2 are LNHDA and SQIVND (reference sequence). V lost 7 bases to trimming and J lost 2 bases, with 14 bases between them. The CDR3 region is CASTARPGNYGYTF. In DNA form, the CDR3 reads TGTGCCAGTACCGCGAGGCCAGGGAACTATGGCTACACCTTC.

The V gene is TRBV6-5, the J gene TRBJ1-1, with D hard to call. Trimming left V 11 bases short and J 0 bases short, with 19 bases between. The CDR3 runs to 15 residues. The germline CDR1 and CDR2 sequences are MNHEY and SVGAGI. The CDR3 loop is CACHRYPNLNTEAFF. The CDR3 nucleotides read TGTGCCTGCCATCGGTACCCTAACTTGAACACTGAAGCTTTCTTT.